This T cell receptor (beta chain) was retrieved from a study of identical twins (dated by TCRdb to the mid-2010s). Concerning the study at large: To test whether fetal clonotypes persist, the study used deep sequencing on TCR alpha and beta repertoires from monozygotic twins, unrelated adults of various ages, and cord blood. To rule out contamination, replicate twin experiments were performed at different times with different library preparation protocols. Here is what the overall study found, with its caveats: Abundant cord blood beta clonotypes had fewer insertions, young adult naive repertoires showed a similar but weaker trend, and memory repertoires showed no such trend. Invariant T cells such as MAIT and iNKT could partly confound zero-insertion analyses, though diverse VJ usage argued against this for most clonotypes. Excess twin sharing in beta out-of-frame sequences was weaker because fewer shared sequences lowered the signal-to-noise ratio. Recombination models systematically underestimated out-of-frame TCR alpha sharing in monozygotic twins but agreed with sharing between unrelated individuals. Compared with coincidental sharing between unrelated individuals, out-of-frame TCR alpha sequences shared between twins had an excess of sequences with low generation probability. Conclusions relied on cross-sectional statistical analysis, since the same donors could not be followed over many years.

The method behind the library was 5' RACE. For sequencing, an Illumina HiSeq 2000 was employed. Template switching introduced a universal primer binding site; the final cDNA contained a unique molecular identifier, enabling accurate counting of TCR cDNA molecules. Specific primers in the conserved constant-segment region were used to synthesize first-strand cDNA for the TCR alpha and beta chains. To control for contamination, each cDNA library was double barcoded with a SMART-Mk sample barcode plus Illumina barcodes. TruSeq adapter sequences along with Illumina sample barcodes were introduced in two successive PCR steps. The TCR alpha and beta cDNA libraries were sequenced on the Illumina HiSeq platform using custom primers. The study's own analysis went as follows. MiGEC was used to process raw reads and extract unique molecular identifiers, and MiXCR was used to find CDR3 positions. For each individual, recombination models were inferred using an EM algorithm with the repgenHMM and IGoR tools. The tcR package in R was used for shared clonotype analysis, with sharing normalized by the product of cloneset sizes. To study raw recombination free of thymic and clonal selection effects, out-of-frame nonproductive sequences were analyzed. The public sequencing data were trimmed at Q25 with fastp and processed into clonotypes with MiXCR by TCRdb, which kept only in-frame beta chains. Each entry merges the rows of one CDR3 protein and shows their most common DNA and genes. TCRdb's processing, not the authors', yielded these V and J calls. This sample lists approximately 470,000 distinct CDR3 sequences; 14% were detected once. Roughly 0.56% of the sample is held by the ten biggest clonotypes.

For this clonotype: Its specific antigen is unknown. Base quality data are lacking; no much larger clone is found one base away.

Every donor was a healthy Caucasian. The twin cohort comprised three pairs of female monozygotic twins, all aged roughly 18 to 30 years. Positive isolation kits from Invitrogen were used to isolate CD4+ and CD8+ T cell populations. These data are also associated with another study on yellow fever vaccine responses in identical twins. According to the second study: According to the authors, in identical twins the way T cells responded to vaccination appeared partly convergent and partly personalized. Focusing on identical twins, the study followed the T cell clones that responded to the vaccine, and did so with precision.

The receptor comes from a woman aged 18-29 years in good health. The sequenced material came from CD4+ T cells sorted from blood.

The CDR3 region: CASSEDPYEQYF. The sequenced DNA: TGTGCCAGCAGTGAAGACCCCTACGAGCAGTACTTC. The chain links TRBV2 with TRBJ2-7; the D gene assignment is ambiguous. CDR1 and CDR2 are drawn from the germline V gene: SNHLY, FYNNEI. V lost 1 base and J lost 2 bases; the stretch between them is 3 bases long. The CDR3 sequence holds 12 residues, the cysteine and phenylalanine included. Only the CDR3 portion is preserved as DNA: 36 bases, with reading frame beginning at the first base.